A selection of T cell receptor beta chains follows, all from one sample in a study of T cell repertoires in cytomegalovirus infection. One entry per CDR3 protein, called by TCRdb with MiXCR from the reads. This sample has 560,000 or so distinct CDR3 sequences; about 15% occur once, and the top ten carry under 30%. What was sequenced was CD8+ T cells from PBMCs. All receptors come from a human donor in good health (CMV status not recorded). Some clones in this sample may be carry-over from other donors' samples. The CDR3 runs from the conserved cysteine through the conserved F or W. The order of the fields is V gene, J gene, CDR3 protein.

>TRBV6-6|TRBJ2-1
CASSYSLDNEQFF
>TRBV5-5|TRBJ2-5
CASSPTPQTQYF
>TRBV7-8|TRBJ1-4
CASAPGGVYEKLFF
>TRBV12-3/TRBV12-4|TRBJ2-7
CASSSYTGTSKHEQYF
>TRBV5-1|TRBJ2-5
CASSGAGTQYF
>TRBV30|TRBJ1-6
CACDPTGGVGSPLHF
>TRBV19|TRBJ1-3
CASSMNDPFSGNTIYF
>TRBV27|TRBJ1-1
CASIPTGISEAFF
>TRBV20-1|TRBJ1-1
CSARWARNTEAFF
>TRBV24-1|TRBJ1-5
CATSELGQGNNSNQPQHF
>TRBV27|TRBJ1-1
CASSPSPGVDTEAFF
>TRBV19|TRBJ2-7
CASSPKREGEYEQYF
>TRBV12-3/TRBV12-4|TRBJ2-3
CASRSVWSGRSTDTQYF
>TRBV5-5|TRBJ1-6
CASSLTGVDSPLHF
>TRBV7-7|TRBJ2-1
CASSLGLAGPGNEQFF
>TRBV7-9|TRBJ1-2
CASSLEIINYGYTF
>TRBV4-1|TRBJ2-2
CASSHSGTGTGEQFF
>TRBV9|TRBJ2-2
CASSVDGSGPITGELFF
>TRBV6-5|TRBJ1-2
CASITRRGRRNGYTF
>TRBV15|TRBJ1-2
CATSRRTGRPNYGYTF
>TRBV25-1|TRBJ2-5
CASSITSGRPQRGETQYF
>TRBV2|TRBJ2-2
CASSERRSYGAGELFF
>TRBV20-1|TRBJ1-5
CSVPDRGKSGQPQHF
>TRBV28|TRBJ2-3
CASSLGTVDTQYF
>TRBV7-8|TRBJ2-5
CASSFSGQGVETQYF
>TRBV6-2/TRBV6-3|TRBJ1-6
CASSYSRRSYNSPLHF
>TRBV4-1|TRBJ2-1
CASSQDGGRFFNEQFF
>TRBV27|TRBJ1-1
CASRLQGRVSRTEAFF
>TRBV28|TRBJ2-1
CASSLLSEQFF
>TRBV7-9|TRBJ2-7
CASSPPGLTRYEQYF
>TRBV5-6|TRBJ2-5
CASSPGTPEETQYF
>TRBV20-1|TRBJ1-3
CSALLRPGNTIYF
>TRBV7-8|TRBJ1-2
CASSLVGGQEFNYGYTF
>TRBV7-9|TRBJ1-1
CASSSGQGFTEAFF
>TRBV2|TRBJ2-7
CATSDRVGQYF